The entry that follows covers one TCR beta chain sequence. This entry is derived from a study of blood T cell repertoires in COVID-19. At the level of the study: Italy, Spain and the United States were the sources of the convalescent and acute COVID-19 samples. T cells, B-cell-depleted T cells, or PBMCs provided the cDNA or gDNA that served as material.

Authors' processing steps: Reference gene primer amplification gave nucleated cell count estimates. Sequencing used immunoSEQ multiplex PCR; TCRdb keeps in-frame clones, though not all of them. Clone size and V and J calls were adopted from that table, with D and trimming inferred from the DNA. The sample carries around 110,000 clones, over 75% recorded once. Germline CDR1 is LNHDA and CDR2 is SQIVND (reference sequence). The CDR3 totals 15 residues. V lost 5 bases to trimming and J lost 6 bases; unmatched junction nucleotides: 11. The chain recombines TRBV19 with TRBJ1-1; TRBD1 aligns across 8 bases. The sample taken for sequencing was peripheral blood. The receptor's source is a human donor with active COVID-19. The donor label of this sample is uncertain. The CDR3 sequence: CASSLTGTGRSEAFF. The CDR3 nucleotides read TGTGCCAGTAGTTTAACCGGGACAGGTAGGTCTGAAGCTTTCTTT.